Below are 8 T cell receptor beta chains sequenced from a single sample in a study of post-analysis software for immune sequencing data. The study's findings and limits: Patients showed TRBV5-6, TRBV5-1 and TRBV20-1 among four to six TRBV segments more frequent than in controls.

No antigen has been identified for these receptors. Unique molecular identifiers had been added to the TCR beta cDNA libraries. A single record per CDR3 protein comes from TCRdb applying MiXCR to the PCR reads. The table shows about 760,000 distinct CDR3 sequences, with 30% occurring only once. The sequencing sample was made of blood. The receptors were sampled from a girl aged 5-17 years with multiple sclerosis.

The chain is built from TRBV14 and TRBJ1-1; no reliable D call. Germline-derived CDR1 and CDR2 are SGHDN and FVKESK. This CDR3 region has 14 residues. V was trimmed by 1 base and J by 6 bases, leaving 12 bases between them. CDR3 nucleotide sequence: TGTGCCAGCAGCCAAGCAACCGGAGGAGCTGAAGCTTTCTTT. Translated, it gives CASSQATGGAEAFF.

The genes are TRBV3-1 and TRBJ1-2; D remains unclear. The germline CDR1 and CDR2 sequences are LGHDT and YNNKEL (reference sequence). The V gene lost 4 bases and the J gene lost 2 bases, with 11 bases spanning the gap. CDR3 length: 14 amino acids. The CDR3: CASSRGPENYGYTF. CDR3 nucleotides: TGTGCCAGCAGCCGCGGACCGGAGAACTATGGCTACACCTTC.

This clonotype was detected only a few times. The CDR3 nucleotides read TGCAGCGTCACAAAACGGGACGGAAGCTCCTACAATGAGCAGTTCTTC. This encodes CSVTKRDGSSYNEQFF. The J gene is TRBJ2-1, the V gene TRBV29-1, with D perhaps TRBD1 or TRBD2 (5 bases each). This CDR3 is 16 amino acids long. V lost 6 bases and J lost 0, with 18 bases in between. Germline V CDR1 and CDR2: SQVTM, ANQGSEA.

This clonotype has only a few counts. The chain combines TRBV7-2 with TRBJ2-1; tentative D call: TRBD2 (5 bases). Germline V gene lookup returns CDR1 SGHTA and CDR2 FQGNSA. Between the trimmed V and J ends, which lost 4 bases and 0 bases, there was a span of 10 bases. The CDR3 sequence is 15 residues long. The CDR3 coding sequence is TGTGCCAGCAGCTCCAGTCGGGGCTCCTACAATGAGCAGTTCTTC. Translated, it gives CASSSSRGSYNEQFF.

This clonotype has more than one count but fewer than ten. The gene calls are TRBV12-3 or TRBV12-4 and TRBJ2-5, with TRBD1 identical over 7 bases. The CDR3 runs to 14 residues. V shed 6 bases and J 5 bases; nucleotides not matched to a gene: 9. CDR3 in DNA: TGTGCCAGCAGCCAAAGTCCCAGGGGGGAGACCCAGTACTTC. It specifies CASSQSPRGETQYF.

This clonotype was found many times. The V gene is TRBV6-5, the J gene TRBJ2-7; weak D call: TRBD1 (6 bases). The CDR3 is made up of 14 amino acids. Germline V gene data show CDR1 as MNHEY and CDR2 as SVGAGI. Trimming removed 1 base from V and 2 bases from J, with 9 bases in between. The CDR3 reads CASSYYGQPYEQYF. The CDR3 DNA reads as TGTGCCAGCAGTTACTATGGACAGCCCTACGAGCAGTACTTC.

This CDR3 reads CASSYNRRQGGKNIQYF. The CDR3 DNA reads TGTGCCAGCAGTTACAATCGTCGGCAGGGAGGCAAAAACATTCAGTACTTC. The chain combines TRBV6-6 with TRBJ2-4; tentative D call: TRBD2 (6 bases). The V gene lost 2 bases and the J gene lost 3 bases, with 17 bases spanning the gap. In germline, CDR1 is MNHNY, CDR2 SVGAGI (reference sequence). The CDR3 sequence is 17 residues long.

The chain carries TRBV6-7 and TRBJ1-1; D is uncertain. Being an ORF, TRBV6-7 has a function that is uncertain. This CDR3 contains 12 residues. Trimming removed 6 bases from V and 11 bases from J, with 16 bases in between. The CDR3 sequence: CASSPPRPRAFF. In DNA, the CDR3 is TGTGCCAGCAGCCCACCCCGACCGAGGGCTTTCTTT.